This T cell receptor beta chain is drawn from a study of tumor and adjacent non-tumor tissue in lung cancer. Three rounds of nested PCR, following a modified ARM-PCR protocol, produced the TCRbeta library. TCRdb analysed the multiplex PCR reads with MiXCR anew, one entry per CDR3 protein. The sample has approximately 120,000 distinct CDR3 sequences, 75% seen once. This sample's RNA came from whole unsorted tissue. Findings of the study overall: Tumor TCR diversity, when higher, was linked to shorter survival.

Germline V CDR1 and CDR2: DFQATT, SNEGSKA (reference sequence). V lost 0 bases, J lost 1 base, and 13 bases lay in between. The CDR3 extends over 16 amino acids. As to this clonotype: Its antigen is undetermined. Being one base from a much bigger clone, this may be a read error.

The chain links TRBV20-1 to TRBJ2-1; D is possibly TRBD1 (5 bases). The material sequenced was lung tumor tissue. The receptor's source is a woman aged 60-75 years with non-small cell lung cancer. CDR3 amino acids: CSAREGQWASYNEQFF. CDR3 DNA sequence: TGCAGTGCTAGAGAGGGGCAGTGGGCTTCCTACAATGAGCAGTTCTTC.